This is a list of T cell receptor beta chains from one sample in a study of response to subunit inactivated influenza vaccine. TCRdb recomputed calls from the RT-PCR reads with MiXCR, one row per CDR3 protein. The profile shows about 500,000 distinct CDR3 sequences, approximately 15% of them singletons. Sequenced material: CD4+ T cells sorted from PBMCs, taken less than 30 months after vaccination. These receptors originate from a man aged 45 to 75 who received an inactivated influenza vaccine. The CDR3 runs from the conserved cysteine through the conserved F or W. The D gene is left open where the match is weak.

j_gene	d_gene	v_gene	CDR3aa
TRBJ1-2	NA	TRBV15	CATSISGSYYGYTF
TRBJ1-1	NA	TRBV3-1	CASSHNTEAFF
TRBJ2-4	NA	TRBV20-1	CSARAEYPKNIQYF
TRBJ2-7	TRBD1	TRBV24-1	CATSDTRDRGTYEQYF
TRBJ2-1	NA	TRBV12-5	CASGLVHPGRRPGSYNEQFF
TRBJ1-1	NA	TRBV5-1	CASSLARVEAFF
TRBJ1-3	TRBD1	TRBV7-2	CASSRQGNSGNTIYF
TRBJ1-2	NA	TRBV3-1	CASSQRWGGPGYGYTF
TRBJ1-1	NA	TRBV19	CASNRMMNTEAFF
TRBJ1-1	NA	TRBV5-1	CASSLEGESTEAFF
TRBJ2-7	NA	TRBV7-3	CASSFKYF
TRBJ2-5	NA	TRBV3-1	CASSGGAPETQYF
TRBJ1-4	NA	TRBV7-2	CASSLAGQGWEKLFF
TRBJ1-1	NA	TRBV7-2	CASSPRLPRTPEAFF
TRBJ1-4	NA	TRBV6-5	CASSYLGATNEKLFF
TRBJ2-5	NA	TRBV4-2	CASSQGSETQYF
TRBJ1-6	NA	TRBV10-3	CAIRGDAGDSPLHF
TRBJ2-1	TRBD2	TRBV7-2	CASSFALAQSSYNEQFF
TRBJ2-4	NA	TRBV4-1	CASSQEGGAIKNIQYF
TRBJ1-4	NA	TRBV5-1	CASSLTFTGNEKLFF
TRBJ2-3	NA	TRBV29-1	CSSGAGGTDTQYF
TRBJ2-1	NA	TRBV15	CATSILGQGPYNEQFF
TRBJ1-4	NA	TRBV6-5	CASSYSKGGSGEKLFF
TRBJ2-1	TRBD1	TRBV5-1	CASSFGDRGYNEQFF
TRBJ2-1	TRBD2	TRBV2	CASRDTSGRATSYNEQFF
TRBJ2-3	NA	TRBV28	CASGLTVQYF
TRBJ2-1	TRBD1	TRBV6-2/TRBV6-3	CASSYRTGGEQFF
TRBJ2-2	NA	TRBV4-2	CASSPKGGTGELFF
TRBJ2-7	TRBD2	TRBV6-6	CASSSLAVHEQYF
TRBJ1-2	NA	TRBV7-8	CASSLVDSSNYGYTF
TRBJ1-1	NA	TRBV5-1	CASSAAGMGTEAFF
TRBJ2-2	TRBD2	TRBV20-1	CSARDIRRVAGASGELFF
TRBJ2-5	NA	TRBV5-1	CASSSEPGSQETQYF
TRBJ2-6	NA	TRBV12-3/TRBV12-4	CASSGRAGANVLTF
TRBJ2-7	NA	TRBV6-1	CASSEELGNAASYEQYF
TRBJ2-3	NA	TRBV10-3	CAISESYGESTDTQYF
TRBJ2-5	NA	TRBV11-2	CASSPGEWGGGETQYF
TRBJ2-1	NA	TRBV5-1	CASSLVQGIDEQFF
TRBJ2-3	NA	TRBV12-3/TRBV12-4	CASRSQGDTQYF
TRBJ2-3	NA	TRBV12-3/TRBV12-4	CASSPWVGTGTDTQYF
TRBJ1-3	NA	TRBV5-1	CASSGGYSGNTIYF
TRBJ2-1	TRBD2	TRBV29-1	CSVGGLAGGPAYNEQFF
TRBJ2-7	TRBD2	TRBV2	CASSDPSGGAYEQYF
TRBJ1-1	NA	TRBV20-1	CSASPQRMNTEAFF
TRBJ2-3	NA	TRBV18	CASSPLDSSTDTQYF
TRBJ2-1	TRBD1	TRBV6-5	CASSYRTGAYNEQFF
TRBJ2-2	NA	TRBV6-4	CASSAGATYTGELFF
TRBJ1-2	NA	TRBV3-1	CAASRPNYGYTF
TRBJ2-1	NA	TRBV29-1	CSAPRAASYNEQFF
TRBJ2-3	TRBD1	TRBV4-1	CASSQDRGLGTDTQYF
TRBJ2-2	NA	TRBV28	CASSTGSTGELFF
TRBJ1-6	NA	TRBV6-5	CASSYSKGLALHF
TRBJ1-1	NA	TRBV6-2/TRBV6-3	CASSYPGLSNTEAFF